This T cell receptor beta chain appears in the sequencing data of a study of T cells in localized non-small cell lung cancer. Note on this clone: What it binds is unknown.

Findings and caveats of the study: There was an association of higher blood T cell density with longer overall survival. The study found T cell clonality highest in uninvolved adjacent lung, above tumor. Across samples, adjacent lung featured a median 57 of the top 100 tumor clones. Owing to sequencing of a solitary tumor region, heterogeneity cannot be discounted.

The method was immunoSEQ multiplex PCR; TCRdb's version includes in-frame clones alone and lacks a portion of them. The data contain about 130,000 clones, roughly nine tenths of them singletons. This clonotype was sampled from an older female donor with stage I lung adenocarcinoma. The sequencing here drew on peripheral blood, taken before any cancer treatment.

The CDR3 DNA reads as TGTGCCAGCAGTTTAAGGGGGCGGGGAGGCTACACCTTC. Its translation is CASSLRGRGGYTF. The chain carries TRBV28 and TRBJ1-2; 7 bases align to TRBD1. This CDR3 is 13 amino acids long. Trimming at V came to 2 bases and at J to 8 bases, leaving 5 bases not matched to a gene. CDR1 and CDR2 from the germline V gene are MDHEN and SYDVKM.